Following are 8 T cell receptor beta chains from one sample sequenced in a study of cytomegalovirus exposure and HLA in healthy donors. The PCR ran on 60 Vbeta and 13 Jbeta primers. Sequencing used immunoSEQ multiplex PCR; TCRdb keeps in-frame clones, though not all of them. This table has tens of thousands of clones, approximately 84% appearing once. The source material was PBMCs. Receptors originate from a man younger than 30 in good health and CMV-seronegative.

The chain is built from TRBV9 and TRBJ2-5; D may be TRBD1 (6 bases). The CDR3 sequence is 15 residues long. The V and J ends lost 0 bases and 4 bases respectively, with 13 bases between them. The germline V gene encodes CDR1 SGDLS and CDR2 YYNGEE. The CDR3 bases are TGTGCCAGCAGCGTAGGGCAGGGGATACGAGAGACCCAGTACTTC. This sequence encodes CASSVGQGIRETQYF.

The CDR3 sequence is CAISEPGTGFAYGYTF. In DNA, the CDR3 is TGTGCCATCAGTGAACCCGGGACAGGGTTCGCCTATGGCTACACCTTC. The chain uses TRBV10-3 and TRBJ1-2; 9 nucleotides align to TRBD1. J gave up 4 bases and V 3 bases, and 9 bases lay outside the gene matches. The CDR3 is 16 amino acids. Germline lookup yields CDR1 ENHRY and CDR2 SYGVKD.

The V and J genes are TRBV4-3 and TRBJ1-6, with D perhaps TRBD1 (5 bases). Deletions cut 0 bases from V and 9 bases from J, with 18 bases between. The germline V gene encodes CDR1 LGHNA and CDR2 YSLEER. The CDR3 is 17 amino acids. CDR3 nucleotide sequence: TGCGCCAGCAGCCAAGATGCGAATAGGGGCCTTGGTTCACCCCTCCACTTT. Translated, it gives CASSQDANRGLGSPLHF.

The chain couples TRBV27 to TRBJ2-7; a weak D match, TRBD2 (5 bases). The V gene's germline CDR1 is MNHEY and CDR2 SMNVEV (reference sequence). This CDR3 comprises 15 residues. V dropped 0 bases and J dropped 4 bases, with 13 bases sitting between them. For the CDR3, the DNA is TGTGCCAGCAGTTTATCGTGGGGAGCTTGGTACGAGCAGTACTTC. Its protein product is CASSLSWGAWYEQYF.

The chain recombines TRBV10-3 with TRBJ2-7; TRBD1 aligns across 10 bases. The CDR3 is 15 amino acids. The V gene's germline CDR1 is ENHRY and CDR2 SYGVKD. Trimming cost V 0 bases and J 2 bases; bases outside gene matches: 1. DNA for the CDR3: TGTGCCATCAGTGAGTCGGGACAGGGGCCCTACGAGCAGTACTTC. Translating it yields CAISESGQGPYEQYF.

This clone was seen a handful of times. This chain uses TRBV2 with TRBJ2-7; 9 nucleotides align to TRBD1. This CDR3 region has 15 residues. With 10 bases clipped from V and 3 bases from J, the junction kept 13 bases outside the gene matches. Germline assignment: CDR1 SNHLY and CDR2 FYNNEI. CDR3 protein: CATPRRGQGVYEQYF. CDR3 coding DNA: TGTGCCACCCCTCGAAGGGGACAGGGTGTCTACGAGCAGTACTTC.

The J gene is TRBJ1-6, the V gene TRBV5-6; the D gene is possibly TRBD1 (5 bases). This CDR3 has 15 residues. Trimming stripped 3 bases from V and 2 bases from J, with 9 bases between. CDR1 and CDR2 (germline): SGHDT, YYEEEE. CDR3 coding DNA: TGTGCCAGCAGCTGGGGGGGAACCTATAATTCACCCCTCCACTTT. This translates into CASSWGGTYNSPLHF.

The chain carries TRBV9 and TRBJ2-1; 7 bases are a match to TRBD1. The CDR3 loop spans 15 amino acids. After removal of 0 bases from V and 6 bases from J, the junction contained 6 bases not matched to a gene. Germline assignment: CDR1 SGDLS and CDR2 YYNGEE. The CDR3 here is CASSVDGYRGNEQFF. The DNA of the CDR3 is TGTGCCAGCAGCGTAGACGGGTACAGGGGCAATGAGCAGTTCTTC.